This T cell receptor beta chain was observed in a study of blood T cell repertoires in COVID-19 (dated by TCRdb to 2020 to 2022). Study-wide context: The collaborator samples originated in the United States, Italy and Spain and spanned the acute and convalescent phases of COVID-19. HLA class I and class II types, where available, came from metadata supplied by the sample provider rather than from assay-based typing. The material from the prospective study consisted of cDNA or gDNA derived from T cells, B-cell-depleted T cells, or PBMCs. The samples were drawn from the first 160 participants of the ongoing ImmuneRACE study and from more than 1,000 subjects provided by 6 global collaborators. Deeply sampled blood TCRbeta repertoires from subjects exposed to, actively infected with, or recovered from COVID-19 were included in the dataset. The sample metadata nearly always contained a de-identified subject ID, COVID-19 status, age in years and sex. The repertoires were released in a freely available public database intended as a resource for research on the immune response to SARS-CoV-2.

Concerning this clone itself: Its recognized antigen is unknown. Qualities for individual bases were not recorded, and no much larger clone is one base off.

The paper's findings and limits, for the study overall: Clinical and demographic metadata were provided uncurated, with the amount varying by source and participant.

Each collaborating institution followed its own protocols to collect whole blood in K2EDTA tubes. For TCRbeta analysis, collaborators shipped samples as frozen whole blood, isolated PBMCs, or DNA extracted from either of those sample types. TCRbeta CDR3 regions were amplified from genomic DNA using the immunoSEQ Assay, a bias-controlled multiplex PCR. As for the original processing: The number of nucleated cells in each sample was estimated from the amplification of reference gene primers within the assay. Sequence reads were collapsed and filtered to measure the absolute abundance of every unique TCRbeta CDR3 rearrangement. For each sample, productive Simpson clonality was calculated by taking the square root of Simpson's diversity index across productive rearrangements. TCRdb limited this immuneACCESS table to in-frame rearrangements with V and J called. A share of clones is missing; checked studies link under half to unresolved V genes, and the rest is unexplained. V, J and clone size reflect that table, while D and trimming were determined from the DNA. Recorded for this sample are roughly 92,000 clones; around nine tenths of them occurred a single time. Jointly, the top ten make up approximately 5.1% of the sample.

At the junction V is shortened by 5 bases and J by 5 bases; bases outside the gene matches: 14. CDR1 and CDR2 (SGHRS, YFSETQ) derive from the germline V gene. Including the terminal cysteine and phenylalanine, the CDR3 comprises 16 residues. CDR3 DNA is the only sequence kept; it has 48 bases, read in frame from the first base. The sequence was collected from a man aged 50 to 59 with acute or convalescent COVID-19. The source material was peripheral blood. The chain joins TRBV5-1 to TRBJ2-5; 8 bases in the middle match TRBD1. The CDR3 protein is CASSPDGTGLGETQYF. The bases read TGCGCCAGCAGTCCCGACGGGACAGGCCTTGGGGAGACCCAGTACTTC.